This TCR beta chain was identified in a study of cytomegalovirus exposure and HLA in healthy donors (dated by TCRdb to between 2016 and 2019). About the study as a whole: According to an earlier analysis of a few hundred of the donors, about 179 million T cells yielded 90 million to 130 million unique TCR beta sequences and about 280 Gb of sequence data. The later analysis used no new phenotypic data to find candidate immune exposures, relying instead on TCR beta sequences and their occurrence across donors. A later genetic analysis used genome-wide SNP genotypes for about 65% of the 666 donors, treating that subset as a discovery cohort. Of the roughly 400 genotyped donors, roughly 80% fell in the genetic ancestry cluster associated with self-reported Caucasian donors. Roughly 300 gigabases of sequencing data and tens of millions of unique TCR sequences were included in an early release covering around 600 HLA-typed donors. Alongside the repertoire data, information on donor age, sex, ethnicity and CMV serostatus was compiled. A later analysis re-analyzed previously published TCR beta repertoires from roughly 630 donors and added high-resolution HLA genotyping to study TCR occurrence patterns. HLA typing covered class I and class II loci at four-digit resolution. All discovery cohort repertoires had been generated on a single sequencing platform. An earlier analysis of 587 of the donors applied high-throughput TCR beta sequencing to assess whether each TCR beta V gene segment acted as functional or pseudogenic. About 5 DR-DQ haplotypes were handled as single units for association and clustering, since linkage in the cohort was strong. Besides the first cohort of 666 subjects, a separate validation cohort made up of roughly 120 different subjects was used. The study combined high-throughput TCR immunosequencing, statistical association of individual TCRs with disease status, and machine learning to predict cytomegalovirus infection status. The study was designed to test whether signatures of past pathogen exposure could be identified by cataloging public T cell receptors. Typing coverage differed by locus: A, B, C, DRB1 and DQB1 were typed in about 620-630 donors, DQA1 in 522, DPA1 in around 600, and DPB1 in just under 490. Across about 380 genotyped donors of the cohort, an average of 235,054 unique TCR beta nucleotide sequences per donor were sequenced, and roughly 17% of those sequences were non-productive. Using immunosequencing, the study profiled T cell repertoires from about 610 subjects and related those repertoires to cytomegalovirus serostatus.

In total, approximately 700 healthy bone marrow donors made up the cohort. At the time of sampling, all cohort members were nominally healthy, though unrecorded immune exposures were likely present. The donor tested CMV seronegative, placing the donor among the approximately 360 seronegative members of the cohort. Every donor gave a peripheral blood sample, and the peripheral blood mononuclear cells from that sample were used for TCR beta sequencing. Genomic DNA was extracted from the blood cell samples with the Qiagen DNeasy Blood Extraction Kit. To note about this clone: The specificity of this receptor is unknown. Qualities for individual bases were not recorded, and no much larger clone is one base off.

The method was the immunoSEQ multiplex PCR assay. For the multiplex PCR, a mixture combining 60 forward primers for TCR Vbeta segments and 13 reverse primers for TCR Jbeta segments was used. A multiplex PCR assay on genomic DNA amplified the CDR3 region of rearranged TCR beta genes. On the Illumina HiSeq System, the amplified TCR beta libraries were sequenced as 87-base-pair reads. Turning to the authors' computational methods: In a later analysis, 70 million to 95 million unique TCR beta chains were counted across the approximately 640 repertoires, and roughly 11 million of these chains were shared by at least two donors. Raw reads were error-corrected and collapsed into unique sequences with a nearest-neighbor algorithm that merged closely related sequences to remove PCR and sequencing errors. CDR3 sequences were aligned to IMGT reference sequences to assign V, D and J gene segments. Each retained sequence needed at least a six-nucleotide match to both a V gene segment and a J gene segment. A rearrangement was called productive if the CDR3 had no stop codons and remained in frame with V and J, and every other rearrangement was called non-productive. CDR3 was defined by IMGT convention, running from the second conserved V-encoded cysteine to the conserved J-encoded phenylalanine. In an earlier analysis of more than 550 of the donors, sequences lacking an unambiguous match to a single V gene segment were excluded. An earlier analysis of 500 to 700 of the donors classified V segments as functional when productive rearrangements were above 56.7% and as segregating when the standard deviation between donors was above 5%. A statistical classification framework was built to diagnose cytomegalovirus status from the catalog of TCR beta chain sequences. In a later analysis, TCR nucleotide sequences were compared against IMGT/GENE-DB human TR gene sequences so that V and J genes could be assigned. In a later analysis, CDR3 sequences and most-parsimonious VDJ recombination scenarios were assigned using the TCRdist pipeline. In a later analysis, each TCR beta chain was defined by its CDR3 amino acid sequence together with its V-gene family, and reads without a unique V-gene family were excluded. To address suspected cross-contamination and a sequencing artifact, a later analysis removed roughly 580 highly shared, low-generation-probability nucleotide sequences. A later analysis calculated a clonal expansion index for each public chain from normalized within-repertoire ranks of inferred template counts. In a later analysis, generation probabilities were computed using a VDJ recombination model fitted to out-of-frame rearrangements, and the results were checked against IGoR. Hypergeometric tests were used in a later analysis to score TCR-TCR, TCR-HLA and TCR-CMV co-occurrence, with a repertoire-size bias correction applied to the TCR pairs. In a later analysis, false discovery rates were estimated by permuting HLA or CMV assignments 20 times. In a later analysis, co-occurring TCRs were grouped using DBSCAN, and TCRdist sequence similarity was added for clustering within HLA-allele-positive subsets. For co-occurrence clustering, repertoires with fewer than 30,000 or more than 120,000 public chains were excluded, along with 5 or 6 repertoires with anomalous nucleotide sharing. The table was pulled from immuneACCESS by TCRdb, which kept in-frame rearrangements only. Such tables lose some clones; where checked, under half of the loss comes from unresolved V genes, and the rest has no known cause. V and J calls and clone size follow that table, whereas D and trimming were derived from the DNA. The sample data list tens of thousands of clones, and 82% of these were observed just once. The ten largest clones represent 3.5% to 4% of the sample.

Findings and caveats that apply to the study as a whole: The study gave a list of about 170 TCR beta chains associated with cytomegalovirus. According to the authors, the approach could potentially be generalized to other disease states and immunological phenotypes. According to a later analysis, TCR association rates differed among HLA loci, with DRB1 alleles showing the most associated TCRs and HLA-C alleles showing the fewest. The classifier was reported to diagnose cytomegalovirus status with high specificity and sensitivity in both the original and validation cohorts. Roughly uniform sequencing depth across donors was assumed in presence/absence analyses, although this assumption may not hold. Because HLA typing was missing for some donors at each locus, association tests included only the typed subset. A further reported finding was that TCR beta sequences accurately predicted the HLA-A and HLA-B alleles for most subjects in the first cohort. A later analysis found that most CMV-associated TCR beta chains appeared HLA-restricted, with HLA associations seemingly driven largely by CMV exposure. Correlated functional status among segregating V segments might be attributable to linkage disequilibrium, but an unknown experimental factor could not be ruled out. Immune exposure information for the cohort was limited to CMV serostatus. Three of the identified cytomegalovirus-associated TCR beta chains were confirmed in vitro to be specific for cytomegalovirus antigens. Several of the top co-occurrence clusters appeared to be linked to parvovirus B19, influenza, CMV and Epstein-Barr virus, according to a later analysis. A cluster of highly shared sequence variants was judged likely to represent a technical artifact of the sequencing pipeline. According to a later genetic analysis, donors in an Asian-associated ancestry cluster had fewer N-insertions in productive TCRs than the roughly 670-donor mean. In a later analysis, some 17,000 TCR beta sequences were associated with specific HLA alleles at a false discovery rate of 0.05. Assigning TCR associations to individual alleles was difficult when HLA alleles, especially DR and DQ, strongly co-occurred. Because counts were too low, roughly 17 rarely observed V segments, including chromosome 9 orphons, were left out of the earlier analysis of 500 to 750 of the donors. The 87-base-pair reads could not distinguish some IMGT-functional V segments, including TRBV6-2 and TRBV6-3, so those segments were excluded. In a later analysis, HLA-associated TCR beta chains showed more clonal expansion and lower generation probabilities than non-associated chains that were equally common. Only TCR beta chains were sequenced in this cohort, and the absence of alpha or paired-chain data limited detectable features. V-gene and J-gene trimming of TCR beta chains was associated with a missense DCLRE1C variant in a later genetic analysis, and the association was replicated in an independent cohort. An earlier analysis of several hundred of the donors showed that most TCR beta V segments appeared in productive rearrangements either about 87% or about 30% of the time, which broadly matched IMGT annotations. Most TCR sequences were observed very rarely across donors, whereas some public TCRs were present in many individuals.

Trimming at the junction amounts to 4 bases on V and 1 base on J, and the germline ends lie 11 bases apart. Its CDR3 holds 15 amino acids, cysteine through phenylalanine. CDR3 DNA is the only sequence kept; it has 45 bases, read in frame from the first base. From a lookup of the germline V gene, CDR1 and CDR2 are SGHRS and YFSETQ. Sequenced material: PBMCs. The receptor chain draws on TRBV5-1 and TRBJ2-2, with a tentative D gene TRBD2 over 5 matching bases. This TCR derives from a man between 45 and 60 years old in good health and CMV-seronegative. The CDR3 protein sequence reads: CASSETTRNTGELFF. In nucleotides, the sequence is TGCGCCAGCAGCGAGACTACCCGGAACACCGGGGAGCTGTTTTTT.